This entry concerns a single T cell receptor (beta chain). Its target is not known. The data were obtained in a study of PD-1 blockade in classical Hodgkin lymphoma. TCRdb's copy holds only in-frame clones and misses some; the assay was immunoSEQ multiplex PCR. The sample lists tens of thousands of clones, around 90% seen once, with about 14% in the top ten. Trimming took 2 bases from V and 2 from J; bases not matched to a gene: 6. CDR1 and CDR2 (germline): SNHLY, FYNNEI. There are 16 residues in the CDR3. Documented time point: cycle 4 day 1 (C4D1), after around six weeks of nivolumab. Each patient experienced a relapse that followed autologous stem cell transplantation, and brentuximab vedotin exposure varied. The best responses consisted of complete response, partial response or progressive disease. Whole-study results and caveats: What drove the repertoire differences, possibly disease activity or prior therapy, has not been defined. Patients who began taking nivolumab under 1 year after ASCT were left out. Baseline TCR diversity was reportedly lower in newly diagnosed patients than healthy donors.

The chain has TRBV2 and TRBJ2-7; 10 nucleotides align to TRBD2. This TCR was recovered from a human donor with classical Hodgkin lymphoma. This sample comprised peripheral blood mononuclear cells (PBMCs), obtained before the fourth cycle of nivolumab. This CDR3 reads CASSESGLALTYEQYF. CDR3 in DNA: TGTGCCAGCAGTGAATCGGGACTAGCGTTGACCTACGAGCAGTACTTC. Full variable domain (missing parts from reference TRBV2 and TRBJ2-7): EPEVTQTPSHQVTQMGQEVILRCVPISNHLYFYWYRQILGQKVEFLVSFYNNEISEKSEIFDDQFSVERPDGSNFTLKIRSTKLEDSAMYFCASSESGLALTYEQYFGPGTRLTVT.